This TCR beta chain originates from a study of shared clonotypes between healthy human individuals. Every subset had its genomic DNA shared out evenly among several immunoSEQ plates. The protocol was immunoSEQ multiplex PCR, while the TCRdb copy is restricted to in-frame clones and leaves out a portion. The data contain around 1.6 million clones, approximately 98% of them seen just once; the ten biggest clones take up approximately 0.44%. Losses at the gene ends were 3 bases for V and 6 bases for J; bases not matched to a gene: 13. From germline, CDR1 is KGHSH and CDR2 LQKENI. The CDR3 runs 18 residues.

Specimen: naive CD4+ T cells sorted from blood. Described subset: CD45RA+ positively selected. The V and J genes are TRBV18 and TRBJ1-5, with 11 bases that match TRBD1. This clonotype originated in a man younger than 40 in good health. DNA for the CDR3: TGTGCCAGCTCACCGCGGACAGGGGGCTCGGGATCGTTTCAGCCCCAGCATTTT. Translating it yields CASSPRTGGSGSFQPQHF.